This entry features one T cell receptor (beta chain) sequence. Antigen specificity is unknown. The V gene lost 7 bases and the J gene lost 6 bases, with 12 bases spanning the gap. There are 13 residues in the CDR3. Germline CDR1 reads LNHDA; CDR2 reads SQIVND (reference sequence). This entry comes from a study of Ad26.COV2.S vaccination and SARS-CoV-2 variants. Study details: As a participant in COV1001, the donor was in the Ad26.COV2.S trial arm. General study results and limits: Quantification of TCR breadth and depth may have yielded underestimates of total T cell responses.

Assay: immunoSEQ multiplex PCR; the TCRdb copy retains only in-frame clones and omits some. Here the sample spans 350,000 to 450,000 clones, 80% to 90% being singletons. The treatment was: 15 to 20 received Ad26.COV2.S at low or high dose, single or two shots; about 5 received placebo; per-sample allocation not given. Collection of samples fell on day 63 after the first vaccine or placebo injection. It was an adult aged 18-55 years in Boston who was the donor. This sequence originates from a person between 18 and 65 years old who received the Ad26.COV2.S COVID-19 vaccine or a placebo. Sequencing used peripheral blood, obtained in a trial of Ad26.COV2.S vaccine versus placebo. This chain uses TRBV19 with TRBJ2-2, with D possibly matching TRBD1 (6 bases). The CDR3 sequence: CASKTGPPGELFF. CDR3 coding DNA: TGTGCCAGTAAGACAGGTCCACCCGGGGAGCTGTTTTTT.